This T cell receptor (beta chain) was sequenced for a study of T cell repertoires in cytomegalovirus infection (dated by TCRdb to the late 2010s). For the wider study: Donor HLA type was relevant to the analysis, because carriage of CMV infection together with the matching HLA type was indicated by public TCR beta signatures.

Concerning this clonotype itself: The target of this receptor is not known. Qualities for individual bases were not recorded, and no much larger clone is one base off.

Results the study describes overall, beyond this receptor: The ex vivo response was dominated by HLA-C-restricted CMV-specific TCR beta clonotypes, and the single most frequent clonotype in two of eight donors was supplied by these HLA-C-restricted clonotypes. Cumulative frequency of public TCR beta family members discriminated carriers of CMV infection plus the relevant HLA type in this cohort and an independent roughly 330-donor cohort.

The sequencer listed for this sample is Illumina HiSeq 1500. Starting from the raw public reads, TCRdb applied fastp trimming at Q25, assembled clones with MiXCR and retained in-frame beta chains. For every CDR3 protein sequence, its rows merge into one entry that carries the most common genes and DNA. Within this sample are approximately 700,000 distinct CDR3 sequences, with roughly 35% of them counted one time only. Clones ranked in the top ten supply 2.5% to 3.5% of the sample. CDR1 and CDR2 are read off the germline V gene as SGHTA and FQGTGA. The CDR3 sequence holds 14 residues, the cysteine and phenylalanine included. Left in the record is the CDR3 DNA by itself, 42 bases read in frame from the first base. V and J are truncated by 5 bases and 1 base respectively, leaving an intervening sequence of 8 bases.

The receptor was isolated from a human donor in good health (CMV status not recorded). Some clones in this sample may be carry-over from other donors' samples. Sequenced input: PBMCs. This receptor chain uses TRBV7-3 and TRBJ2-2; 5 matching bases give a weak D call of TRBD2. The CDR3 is CASSEGVNTGELFF. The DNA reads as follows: TGTGCCAGCAGCGAGGGAGTGAACACCGGGGAGCTGTTTTTT.